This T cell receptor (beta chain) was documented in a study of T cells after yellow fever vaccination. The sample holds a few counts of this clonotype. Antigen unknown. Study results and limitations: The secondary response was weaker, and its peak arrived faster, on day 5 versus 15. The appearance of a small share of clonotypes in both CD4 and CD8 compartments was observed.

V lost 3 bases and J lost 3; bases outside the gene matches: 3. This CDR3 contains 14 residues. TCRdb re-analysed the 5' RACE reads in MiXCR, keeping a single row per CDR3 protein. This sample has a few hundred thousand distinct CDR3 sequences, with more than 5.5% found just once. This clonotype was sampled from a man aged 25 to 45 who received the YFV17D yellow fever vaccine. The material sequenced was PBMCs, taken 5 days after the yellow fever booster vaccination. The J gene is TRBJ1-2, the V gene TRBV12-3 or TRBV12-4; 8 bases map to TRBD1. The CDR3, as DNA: TGTGCCAGCAGTTTCCTGACAGGGGACTATGGCTACACCTTC. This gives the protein CASSFLTGDYGYTF.